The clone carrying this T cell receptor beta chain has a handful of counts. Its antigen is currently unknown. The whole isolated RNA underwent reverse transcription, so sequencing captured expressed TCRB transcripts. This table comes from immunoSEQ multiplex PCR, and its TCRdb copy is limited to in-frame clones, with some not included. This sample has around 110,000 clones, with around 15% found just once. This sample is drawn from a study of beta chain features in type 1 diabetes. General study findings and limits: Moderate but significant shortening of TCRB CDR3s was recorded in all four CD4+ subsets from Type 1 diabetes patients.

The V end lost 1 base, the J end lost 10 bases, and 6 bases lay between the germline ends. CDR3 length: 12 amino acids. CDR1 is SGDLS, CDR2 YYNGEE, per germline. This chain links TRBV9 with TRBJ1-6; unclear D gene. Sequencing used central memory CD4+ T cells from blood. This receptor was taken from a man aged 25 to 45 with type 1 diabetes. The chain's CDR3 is CASSVTDSPLHF. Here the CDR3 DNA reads TGTGCCAGCAGCGTAACCGACTCACCCCTCCACTTT.